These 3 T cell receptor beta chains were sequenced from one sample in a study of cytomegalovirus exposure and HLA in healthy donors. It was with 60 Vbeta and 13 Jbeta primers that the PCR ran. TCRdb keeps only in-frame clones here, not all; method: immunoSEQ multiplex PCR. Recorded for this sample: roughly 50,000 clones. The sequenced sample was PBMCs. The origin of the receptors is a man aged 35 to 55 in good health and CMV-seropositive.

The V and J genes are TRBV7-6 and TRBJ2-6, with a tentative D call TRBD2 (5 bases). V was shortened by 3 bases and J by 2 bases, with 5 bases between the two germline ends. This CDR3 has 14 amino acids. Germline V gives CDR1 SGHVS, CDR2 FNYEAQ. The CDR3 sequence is CASSFSAGANVLTF. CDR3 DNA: TGTGCCAGCAGCTTTAGCGCTGGGGCCAACGTCCTGACTTTC.

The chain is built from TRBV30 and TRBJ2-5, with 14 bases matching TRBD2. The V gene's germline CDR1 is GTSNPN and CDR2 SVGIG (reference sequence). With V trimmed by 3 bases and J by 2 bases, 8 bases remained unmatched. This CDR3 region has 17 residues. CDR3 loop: CAWSPGLAGGGQETQYF. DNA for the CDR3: TGTGCCTGGAGCCCCGGACTAGCGGGGGGCGGTCAAGAGACCCAGTACTTC.

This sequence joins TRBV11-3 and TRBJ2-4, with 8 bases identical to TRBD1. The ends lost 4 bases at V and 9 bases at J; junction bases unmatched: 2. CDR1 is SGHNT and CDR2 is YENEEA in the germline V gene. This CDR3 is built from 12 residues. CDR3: CASSSGQGIQYF. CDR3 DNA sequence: TGTGCCAGCAGCTCCGGACAGGGCATTCAGTACTTC. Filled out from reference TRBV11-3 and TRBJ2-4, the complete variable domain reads EAGVVQSPRYKIIEKKQPVAFWCNPISGHNTLYWYLQNLGQGPELLIRYENEEAVDDSQLPKDRFSAERLKGVDSTLKIQPAELGDSAVYLCASSSGQGIQYFGAGTRLSVL.